This TCR beta chain was recorded in a study of Graves' ophthalmopathy and Graves' hyperthyroidism. This clonotype was seen at least ten times. Diagnosis relied on clinical symptoms, serum thyroxine, TRAb, thyroid ultrasound and orbital computed tomography. CDR1 and CDR2 (germline): GTSNPN, SVGIG (reference sequence). Trimming removed 1 base from V and 6 bases from J; junction bases left unmatched: 2. The CDR3 is 13 amino acids. RNA transcripts were the source from which TCR beta CDR3 regions were amplified. The workflow started with a first-round RT-PCR run with HTBI primers and then moved on to a second-round multiplex PCR. TCRdb reprocessed the multiplex PCR reads via MiXCR and lists one record per CDR3 protein. The table has hundreds of thousands of distinct CDR3 sequences, approximately 15% seen once.

The specimen sequenced was blood. V and J are TRBV30 and TRBJ1-2; 10 nucleotides align to TRBD1. This TCR came from a woman under 40 with Graves' ophthalmopathy. CDR3 protein: CAWSAGTGDGYTF. CDR3 bases: TGTGCCTGGAGTGCCGGGACAGGGGATGGCTACACCTTC.